A selection of T cell receptor beta chains follows, all from one sample in a study of blood T cell repertoires in COVID-19. The protocol was immunoSEQ multiplex PCR, while the TCRdb copy is restricted to in-frame clones and leaves out a portion. The sample records around 140,000 clones, around 88% being singletons. What was sequenced was peripheral blood. All receptors come from a woman aged 55-69 years with acute or convalescent COVID-19. Both conserved end residues are part of each CDR3. A D gene is named only where the DNA matches it firmly. Only some rows state a clone size, as once, few, many or a class for expanded clones.

TRBJ2-1 - TRBV4-2 - TGTGCCAGCAGCCAAGCAAGGGGGCAGTTCTTC CASSQARGQFF
TRBJ1-3 - TRBV10-3 TRBD1 TGTGCCATCCTGGACAGGGTTCACTCTGGAAACACCATATATTTT CAILDRVHSGNTIYF
TRBJ1-4 - TRBV3-1/TRBV3-2 - TGTGCCAGCAGCCAAGAAGCCTACGGGATTAATGAAAAACTGTTTTTT CASSQEAYGINEKLFF
TRBJ1-5 - TRBV6-4 - TGTGCCAGCAGGTCCGGGACTCTCATTGCATGTTGGACCAATCAGCCCCAGCATTTT CASRSGTLIACWTNQPQHF
TRBJ1-2 - TRBV6-2/TRBV6-3 TRBD1 TGTGCCAGCAGTTACGACAGGGATGGCTACACCTTC CASSYDRDGYTF
TRBJ1-5 - TRBV7-2 - TGTGCCAGCAGCTTAGTATCCCTGTATAGCAATCAGCCCCAGCATTTT CASSLVSLYSNQPQHF
TRBJ2-2 - TRBV7-2 TRBD2 TGTGCCAGCAGCTTAGGTCCTCTAGCGGGGGGCCGTGGCGGGGAGCTGTTTTTT CASSLGPLAGGRGGELFF
TRBJ2-7 - TRBV6-5 - TGTGCCAGCAGTTACGTCAGCTCCTACGAGCAGTACTTC CASSYVSSYEQYF
TRBJ1-5 - TRBV19 TRBD1 TGTGCCAGTAGTATTTACGGACAGGGGGCCAATCAGCCCCAGCATTTT CASSIYGQGANQPQHF
TRBJ1-2 - TRBV9 TRBD1 TGTGCCAGCAGCGGAGATCCGGGACAGGGGGACAGCTATGGCTACACCTTC CASSGDPGQGDSYGYTF
TRBJ1-2 once TRBV6-5 - TGTGCCAGCAGTTACTCGGGGCGGGGCGAGAATGGCTACACCTTC CASSYSGRGENGYTF
TRBJ2-3 - TRBV12-3/TRBV12-4 - TGTGCCAGCAGTAACCGACAGTCAGATACGCAGTATTTT CASSNRQSDTQYF
TRBJ2-2 - TRBV4-2 TRBD2 TGTGCCAGCAGCCCACAACTAGCGGGGGGGCCGAACACCGGGGAGCTGTTTTTT CASSPQLAGGPNTGELFF
TRBJ1-6 - TRBV9 - TGTGCCAGCAGCGTAGATGGAGGACAGAGCAATTCACCCCTCCACTTT CASSVDGGQSNSPLHF
TRBJ1-3 - TRBV19 TRBD1 TGTGCCAGTAGCATGGGACAGAGCTCTGGAAACACCATATATTTT CASSMGQSSGNTIYF
TRBJ1-5 - TRBV7-8 TRBD1 TGTGCCAGCAGCTTAGTCGGCAGGGGGGCCAATCAGCCCCAGCATTTT CASSLVGRGANQPQHF
TRBJ2-1 - TRBV19 - TGTGCCAGTAGTGATCGGACAGATTACAATGAGCAGTTCTTC CASSDRTDYNEQFF
TRBJ1-2 once TRBV4-3 TRBD1 TGCGCCAGCAGCCAAGTTTCCGGGACAGGGGGCTATGGCTACACCTTC CASSQVSGTGGYGYTF
TRBJ1-1 - TRBV12-3/TRBV12-4 - TGTGCCAGCAGCCTCAGGAGGGACGCTGAAGCTTTCTTT CASSLRRDAEAFF